These 21 T cell receptor beta chains share one sample of origin, sequenced in a study of blood T cell repertoires in COVID-19. Assay used: immunoSEQ multiplex PCR; TCRdb lists only in-frame clones, some missing. Among 250,000 to 300,000 clones listed, over 80% were seen once. Sequencing was carried out using peripheral blood. These receptors all come from a woman aged 65 to 85 with COVID-19, enrolled during active disease.

The chain links TRBV28 to TRBJ2-7; TRBD1 aligns across 7 bases. CDR3 size: 14 residues. Germline CDR1 is MDHEN and CDR2 is SYDVKM. The V segment lost 6 bases and the J segment 0 bases; nucleotides outside the gene matches: 5. CDR3 loop: CASRTRGNSYEQYF. CDR3 nucleotides: TGTGCCAGCAGGACCAGGGGGAACTCCTACGAGCAGTACTTC.

The chain recombines TRBV7-3 with TRBJ1-3; D is perhaps TRBD1 (6 bases). Between the trimmed V and J ends, which lost 5 bases and 8 bases, there was a span of 10 bases. The CDR3 is made up of 12 amino acids. Germline-derived CDR1 and CDR2 are SGHTA and FQGTGA. The CDR3 loop reads CASSPEGDTIYF. For the CDR3, the DNA is TGTGCCAGCAGCCCAGAGGGGGACACCATATATTTT.

V gene TRBV19 combines with J gene TRBJ1-3, with 7 bases that match TRBD1. Germline values: CDR1 LNHDA, CDR2 SQIVND (reference sequence). The CDR3 sequence is 14 residues long. Trimming cost V 7 bases and J 8 bases; bases outside gene matches: 11. CDR3 in DNA: TGTGCCAGTACGGGGAACAGGGGAACAGACACCATATATTTT. Translating gives CASTGNRGTDTIYF.

The rearrangement links TRBV18 to TRBJ1-1, with no clear D. Germline CDR1 reads KGHSH; CDR2 reads LQKENI. Trimming shortened V by 3 bases and J by 1 base, and 9 bases separated the two germline ends. This CDR3 has 14 amino acids. CDR3: CASSPNRGNTEAFF. CDR3 nucleotides: TGTGCCAGCTCACCTAACCGGGGGAACACTGAAGCTTTCTTT.

This chain joins TRBV29-1 and TRBJ2-7; 10 positions match TRBD1. Germline CDR1 is SQVTM and CDR2 is ANQGSEA. This CDR3 has 15 residues. Unmatched junction bases numbered 6, after V lost 2 bases and J lost 2 bases. CDR3: CSVEHTGQGAYEQYF. The DNA for the CDR3 is TGCAGCGTTGAACACACCGGACAGGGGGCCTACGAGCAGTACTTC.

The chain joins TRBV12-3 or TRBV12-4 to TRBJ2-3; D is uncertain. This CDR3 is 13 amino acids long. V lost 5 bases and J lost 6, with 12 bases in between. CDR3 DNA: TGTGCCAGCAGTCAATTTAGCTTGGATACGCAGTATTTT. This encodes CASSQFSLDTQYF.

V gene TRBV5-1 combines with J gene TRBJ2-1; 13 bases are a match to TRBD2. CDR1 and CDR2 (germline): SGHRS, YFSETQ. J was trimmed by 5 bases and V by 3 bases; bases with no gene match: 8. The CDR3 consists of 17 residues. DNA of the CDR3: TGCGCCAGCAGCTCGGGACTAGCGGGGTACACCGACAATGAGCAGTTCTTC. Protein sequence: CASSSGLAGYTDNEQFF.

The V call is TRBV6-5, the J call TRBJ1-6; TRBD1 matches at 7 bases. V dropped 5 bases and J dropped 5; count of bases not matched to a gene: 6. Germline CDR1 reads MNHEY; CDR2 reads SVGAGI. The CDR3 sequence is 15 residues long. Here the CDR3 DNA reads TGTGCCAGCAGTCTGACCGGGACAGATAATTCACCCCTCCACTTT. It codes for CASSLTGTDNSPLHF.

The rearrangement uses TRBV6-2 or TRBV6-3 and TRBJ2-3, with 8 bases identical to TRBD1. The CDR3 runs 16 residues. After removal of 1 base from V and 1 base from J, the junction contained 4 bases not matched to a gene. CDR1 is MNHEY, CDR2 SVGEGT, per germline. The CDR3: CASSYFRGQGTDTQYF. The CDR3 nucleotides read TGTGCCAGCAGTTACTTCAGGGGGCAAGGCACAGATACGCAGTATTTT.

This chain uses TRBV4-1 with TRBJ1-4; no definite D call. The CDR3 is 14 residues long. Germline assignment: CDR1 MGHRA and CDR2 YSYEKL. V dropped 1 base and J dropped 8 bases, with 11 bases sitting between them. The CDR3 here is CASSQVNPGEKLFF. The CDR3 DNA follows: TGCGCCAGCAGCCAAGTGAATCCCGGGGAAAAACTGTTTTTT.

V and J are TRBV6-5 and TRBJ1-5, with 7 bases that match TRBD1. The J segment lost 1 base and the V segment lost 6 bases, leaving 6 bases of the junction unmatched. From germline, CDR1 is MNHEY and CDR2 SVGAGI. The CDR3 is 15 amino acids. Written as DNA, the CDR3 is TGTGCCAGCAGCCAACAGGGGCTCAGCAATCAGCCCCAGCATTTT. Protein sequence: CASSQQGLSNQPQHF.

In the case of this clone: At one boundary the junction diverges from the germline segment, which might be a read error. CDR3 in DNA: TGTGCTAGCAGCCCCCTAACTAGCGGGAGGAGGAGCACGCAGTATTTT. Protein sequence: CASSPLTSGRRSTQYF. The chain joins TRBV7-7 to TRBJ2-3; 12 positions match TRBD2. CDR1 is SSHAT, CDR2 FNYEAQ, per germline (reference sequence). The CDR3 loop spans 16 amino acids.

This chain uses TRBV6-2 or TRBV6-3 with TRBJ1-2; 9 bases map to TRBD1. Germline values: CDR1 MNHEY, CDR2 SVGEGT. Trimming took 3 bases from V and 2 from J; bases not matched to a gene: 4. The CDR3 length is 15 residues. CDR3 in DNA: TGTGCCAGCAGTTATACGGGACAGGGCAACTATGGCTACACCTTC. It is translated as CASSYTGQGNYGYTF.

The chain carries TRBV28 and TRBJ2-7; TRBD1 agrees at 10 bases. Per the germline V gene, CDR1 is MDHEN and CDR2 is SYDVKM. The CDR3 consists of 15 residues. Germline trimming cut 6 bases from V and 4 bases from J; bases unmatched to any gene: 9. CDR3 nucleotide sequence: TGTGCCAGCAGCCACACCGGGACAGGGGCGTACGAGCAGTACTTC. This sequence encodes CASSHTGTGAYEQYF.

The chain couples TRBV6-5 to TRBJ1-5; D might be TRBD1 (5 bases). The V end was cut by 0 bases, the J end by 6 bases, with 15 bases between. The CDR3 is 16 residues long. The germline gives CDR1 MNHEY, CDR2 SVGAGI. CDR3 region: CASSYSPKQGTQPQHF. The DNA of the CDR3 is TGTGCCAGCAGTTACTCACCTAAGCAGGGAACTCAGCCCCAGCATTTT.

This chain uses TRBV4-1 with TRBJ1-3; 7 positions match TRBD1. Germline-derived CDR1 and CDR2 are MGHRA and YSYEKL. J was trimmed by 0 bases and V by 5 bases; bases with no gene match: 10. The CDR3 spans 17 residues. DNA of the CDR3: TGCGCCAGCAGCTTTACAACGGGACAGAGCTCTGGAAACACCATATATTTT. It translates to CASSFTTGQSSGNTIYF.

The rearrangement uses TRBV6-5 and TRBJ2-3; D may be TRBD2 (5 bases). The V and J ends lost 0 bases and 0 bases respectively, with 7 bases between them. CDR1 is MNHEY and CDR2 is SVGAGI in the germline V gene. This CDR3 region has 15 residues. The chain's CDR3 is CASSYSWESTDTQYF. The CDR3 DNA reads TGTGCCAGCAGTTACTCGTGGGAGAGCACAGATACGCAGTATTTT.

The DNA for the CDR3 is TGTGCCAGCAGCTTTCACGGGACTAGCGGGAGGAATGAGCAGTTCTTC. Encoded protein: CASSFHGTSGRNEQFF. V is TRBV7-2 and J is TRBJ2-1; 15 bases map to TRBD2. CDR1 is SGHTA, CDR2 FQGNSA, per germline. Trimming cost V 3 bases and J 7 bases; bases outside gene matches: 4. The CDR3 totals 16 residues.

This clone was recorded once. This chain links TRBV14 with TRBJ2-2; no clear D gene. The germline gives CDR1 SGHDN, CDR2 FVKESK. The CDR3 has 17 residues. V gave up 0 bases and J gave up 6 bases, with 17 bases separating them. The CDR3 region has the DNA TGTGCCAGCAGCCAAGAAATGGCTACTTTCAGGTCCGGGGAGCTGTTTTTT. Translated, it gives CASSQEMATFRSGELFF.

The rearrangement uses TRBV5-1 and TRBJ2-7; the D gene is possibly TRBD1 (6 bases). V shed 4 bases and J shed 1 base, with 12 bases lying between them. This CDR3 contains 14 residues. Germline V gene sequence: CDR1 SGHRS, CDR2 YFSETQ. The CDR3 DNA sequence: TGCGCCAGCAGCACCCACGGACAGTCCTACGAGCAGTACTTC. Protein sequence: CASSTHGQSYEQYF. The full variable domain, its missing parts supplied by reference TRBV5-1 and TRBJ2-7, is KAGVTQTPRYLIKTRGQQVTLSCSPISGHRSVSWYQQTPGQGLQFLFEYFSETQRNKGNFPGRFSGRQFSNSRSEMNVSTLELGDSALYLCASSTHGQSYEQYFGPGTRLTVT.

The V call is TRBV11-3, the J call TRBJ2-2, with D possibly matching TRBD2 (6 bases). The V gene's germline CDR1 is SGHNT and CDR2 YENEEA. The length of the CDR3 is 14 residues. V dropped 8 bases and J dropped 3 bases, with 13 bases sitting between them. CDR3 amino acids: CASAGPADTGELFF. Here the CDR3 DNA reads TGTGCCAGCGCGGGACCAGCCGACACCGGGGAGCTGTTTTTT. Complete variable domain (other parts from reference TRBV11-3 and TRBJ2-2): EAGVVQSPRYKIIEKKQPVAFWCNPISGHNTLYWYLQNLGQGPELLIRYENEEAVDDSQLPKDRFSAERLKGVDSTLKIQPAELGDSAVYLCASAGPADTGELFFGEGSRLTVL.